This T cell receptor (beta chain) was identified in a study of blood T cell repertoires in COVID-19. Study-level background: Researchers got acute and convalescent COVID-19 samples from the United States, Italy and Spain.

This clone appeared a single time. Authors' methods: Quantification of nucleated cells was approximated via reference gene primer amplification. Data came from immunoSEQ multiplex PCR; TCRdb stores just in-frame clones and leaves some out. V, J and clone size are taken as reported in that table, and D and trimming were inferred from the DNA itself. The repertoire holds 95,000 to 110,000 clones, with approximately 83% as singletons. Input material: peripheral blood. This clonotype was sampled from a woman older than 75 with active or convalescent COVID-19.

CDR3 coding DNA: TGTGCCAGCACTGTAGCGGGGGGGTACAATGAGCAGTTCTTC. Translated: CASTVAGGYNEQFF. The chain has TRBV6-6 and TRBJ2-1, with 11 bases lining up with TRBD2. Germline lookup yields CDR1 MNHNY and CDR2 SVGAGI (reference sequence). J was trimmed by 4 bases and V by 7 bases; bases with no gene match: 3. The CDR3 runs 14 residues.